This T cell receptor (beta chain) was identified in a study of T-cell reconstitution after alpha-beta-depleted transplantation in children. Study results and limitations: Surviving recipient T cells and thymic progenitors accounted for the high day-60 TCRbeta diversity observed in some patients. T-cell counts and diversity at one year following transplant were attributed mainly to newly produced T cells.

For this clonotype: Its antigen is not identified.

V lost 6 bases, J lost 1 base, and 7 bases stayed unmatched. This CDR3 spans 14 amino acids. Germline lookup yields CDR1 DFQATT and CDR2 SNEGSKA (reference sequence). Researchers prepared the TCRbeta library using unique molecular identifiers, the study reports. TCRdb re-called the PCR reads through MiXCR, storing one row per CDR3 protein. Among about a million distinct CDR3 sequences listed, around 30% were seen once. The sequence was collected from a boy under two years old who had a stem cell transplant for SCID, so the T cells may come from the graft donor. The sequencing here drew on PBMCs, mostly from graft donor cells, taken 360 days after TCRalphabeta/CD19-depleted stem cell transplant. The gene calls are TRBV20-1 and TRBJ2-5, with TRBD2 matching over 8 bases. The CDR3 loop is CSASSGESQETQYF. The CDR3 DNA is TGCAGTGCAAGTAGCGGGGAGTCCCAAGAGACCCAGTACTTC.